The T cell receptor (beta chain) under discussion was sequenced for a study of cytomegalovirus exposure and HLA in healthy donors. Looking at the study overall: Early on, a data release was issued that held some 85 million unique TCRs from HLA-typed donors.

Amplification used 60 Vbeta primers and 13 Jbeta primers. Profiled with immunoSEQ multiplex PCR; TCRdb holds only in-frame clones, not every one. The table has 200,000 to 250,000 clones, under 85% seen once; the top ten hold 9.5% to 13%. V lost 3 bases and J 0 bases, leaving 9 bases between the germline ends. Per the germline V gene, CDR1 is PRHDT and CDR2 is FYEKMQ (reference sequence). This CDR3 is built from 14 residues. Sequencing was carried out using PBMCs. This chain connects TRBV13 to TRBJ2-7, with D hard to call. This clonotype was obtained from a woman between 50 and 59 years old in good health and CMV-seropositive. The CDR3 sequence is CASSFSGASYEQYF. In nucleotides, the CDR3 is TGTGCCAGCAGCTTTTCTGGAGCCTCCTACGAGCAGTACTTC.